Below, 20 T cell receptor beta chains from the same sample are listed, as sequenced in a study of T-cell reconstitution after alpha-beta-depleted transplantation in children. Unique molecular identifiers were built into the TCRbeta library. Via MiXCR, TCRdb re-called the PCR reads, giving one row per CDR3 protein. The sample contains roughly 500,000 distinct CDR3 sequences, over 9.5% of which appear only once. The sequencing used PBMCs, collected before TCRalphabeta/CD19-depleted stem cell transplant. These receptors came from a child between 2 and 9 years old with inherited bone marrow failure, due to receive a stem cell transplant.

This clonotype was seen at least ten times. The CDR3 here is CASSVADYLYNEQFF. CDR3 DNA: TGTGCCAGCAGCGTAGCGGACTACCTATACAATGAGCAGTTCTTC. This chain uses TRBV9 with TRBJ2-1; D perhaps matches TRBD2 (6 bases). Trimming took off 0 bases at V and 4 bases at J, with 11 bases between the two ends. Germline values: CDR1 SGDLS, CDR2 YYNGEE. The CDR3 extends over 15 amino acids.

The J gene is TRBJ2-1, the V gene TRBV19, with 11 bases that match TRBD2. The CDR3 covers 16 residues. CDR1 is LNHDA and CDR2 is SQIVND in the germline V gene (reference sequence). After removal of 5 bases from V and 5 bases from J, the junction contained 8 bases not matched to a gene. The CDR3 DNA reads as TGTGCCAGTAGTTCCATAGCGGGAGGGAAAAACAATGAGCAGTTCTTC. Its translation is CASSSIAGGKNNEQFF.

Ten or more counts support this clonotype. The V and J genes are TRBV5-5 and TRBJ1-6; possible D gene TRBD1, 5 bases. This CDR3 has 15 amino acids. The V end lost 3 bases, the J end lost 5 bases, and 12 bases lay between the germline ends. Germline values: CDR1 SGHKS, CDR2 YYEKEE (reference sequence). The CDR3 region has the DNA TGTGCCAGCAGCTCTCGGACACTTAATAATTCACCCCTCCACTTT. This translates into CASSSRTLNNSPLHF.

This clonotype was observed many times. J is TRBJ1-3 and V is TRBV29-1, with unresolved D. Per germline, CDR1 SQVTM and CDR2 ANQGSEA. V lost 3 bases, J lost 4 bases, and 10 bases lay in between. The CDR3 has 13 amino acids. CDR3 residues: CSVDLQQGNTIYF. DNA of the CDR3: TGCAGCGTTGACCTTCAACAGGGAAACACCATATATTTT. Supplemented by reference TRBV29-1 and TRBJ1-3, the full variable domain reads SAVISQKPSRDICQRGTSLTIQCQVDSQVTMMFWYRQQPGQSLTLIATANQGSEATYESGFVIDKFPISRPNLTFSTLTVSNMSPEDSSIYLCSVDLQQGNTIYFGEGSWLTVV.

This clonotype was seen ten or more times. The chain has TRBV28 and TRBJ1-2; D possibly corresponds to TRBD1 (6 bases). The CDR3 runs 14 residues. Germline V gene lookup returns CDR1 MDHEN and CDR2 SYDVKM. V was clipped by 6 bases and J by 4 bases, with 15 bases between them. The CDR3 is CASRERTDAYGYTF. The CDR3 DNA follows: TGTGCCAGCAGGGAGAGGACAGACGCCTATGGCTACACCTTC.

Ten or more counts support this clonotype. The rearrangement uses TRBV5-1 and TRBJ2-7; 8 bases line up with TRBD2. From germline, CDR1 is SGHRS and CDR2 YFSETQ. V was clipped by 0 bases and J by 2 bases; unmatched bases: 10. CDR3 length: 17 residues. The CDR3 spells CASSLGRLAGLAYEQYF. The CDR3 DNA reads as TGCGCCAGCAGCTTGGGCCGGTTAGCGGGACTAGCCTACGAGCAGTACTTC.

A word on this clonotype: Given a much more abundant clone one base away, this may be a read error. V gene TRBV18 combines with J gene TRBJ2-7; 7 bases map to TRBD1. The CDR3 spans 13 residues. CDR1 KGHSH and CDR2 LQKENI come from the germline V gene. CDR3 protein: CASSPGQIYERYF. The CDR3 nucleotides read TGTGCCAGCTCACCGGGACAGATCTACGAGCGGTACTTC.

This clonotype was seen a few times. The rearrangement links TRBV2 to TRBJ2-7; D is uncertain. V lost 5 bases and J 2 bases, leaving 10 bases between the germline ends. The CDR3 has 13 residues. Germline CDR1 and CDR2: SNHLY and FYNNEI. CDR3 residues: CASSTDFTYEQYF. The CDR3 DNA is TGTGCCAGCAGTACTGATTTCACCTACGAGCAGTACTTC.

The sample holds many counts of this clonotype. The chain couples TRBV2 to TRBJ2-7, with D possibly matching TRBD2 (6 bases). V lost 4 bases and J lost 3, with 16 bases in between. Germline CDR1 SNHLY, CDR2 FYNNEI. The CDR3 extends over 15 amino acids. DNA of the CDR3: TGTGCCAGCAGTGCGATTAGCGGAACCTTCTACGAGCAGTACTTC. As protein: CASSAISGTFYEQYF.

This clonotype has a count of ten or more. V usage is TRBV10-3 and J usage is TRBJ2-6; the match to TRBD1 covers 8 bases. Trimming removed 2 bases from V and 0 bases from J; junction bases left unmatched: 9. The CDR3 sequence is 19 residues long. Germline V gene sequence: CDR1 ENHRY, CDR2 SYGVKD. CDR3 sequence: CAISELGTGLDSGANVLTF. In nucleotides, the CDR3 is TGTGCCATCAGTGAGCTAGGGACAGGCCTAGACTCTGGGGCCAACGTCCTGACTTTC.

This clonotype was observed a few times. The V gene is TRBV27, the J gene TRBJ1-1; 10 bases are a match to TRBD1. V was clipped by 4 bases and J by 3 bases; unmatched bases: 8. Germline-derived CDR1 and CDR2 are MNHEY and SMNVEV (reference sequence). This CDR3 has 16 residues. The CDR3 reads CASSSSPGTGDTEAFF. In nucleotides, the CDR3 is TGTGCCAGCAGTTCCTCCCCCGGGACAGGGGACACTGAAGCTTTCTTT.

The chain uses TRBV7-6 and TRBJ2-1; 16 nucleotides line up with TRBD2. Germline CDR1 SGHVS, CDR2 FNYEAQ. The CDR3 is 21 residues long. J gave up 9 bases and V 0 bases, and 17 bases lay outside the gene matches. In DNA, the CDR3 is TGTGCCAGCAGCTTAGCCTCGGGACTAGCGGGAGGGGCGCCGGGGTTGGTTGAGCAGTTCTTC. It translates to CASSLASGLAGGAPGLVEQFF.

The sample holds many counts of this clonotype. This chain joins TRBV5-5 and TRBJ1-5; D is unresolved. Trimming removed 1 base from V and 12 bases from J, with 8 bases in between. Germline V gives CDR1 SGHKS, CDR2 YYEKEE (reference sequence). The CDR3 contains 11 residues. The CDR3 reads CASSLKSYQHF. CDR3 bases: TGTGCCAGCAGCTTGAAGTCCTACCAGCATTTT.

This clonotype was seen many times. The chain combines TRBV7-2 with TRBJ1-2; no clear D. CDR1 is SGHTA, CDR2 FQGNSA, per germline. CDR3 length equals 13 residues. Trimming cost V 1 base and J 8 bases, with 11 bases left between them. This CDR3 is CASSLDAPGGYTF. In nucleotides, the CDR3 is TGTGCCAGCAGCTTAGACGCCCCGGGCGGCTACACCTTC. The whole variable domain, remainder taken from reference TRBV7-2 and TRBJ1-2, is GAGVSQSPSNKVTEKGKDVELRCDPISGHTALYWYRQSLGQGLEFLIYFQGNSAPDKSGLPSDRFSAERTGGSVSTLTIQRTQQEDSAVYLCASSLDAPGGYTFGSGTRLTVV.

This clonotype has just a few counts. The rearrangement joins TRBV20-1 to TRBJ2-7; D is possibly TRBD2 (5 bases). V was shortened by 0 bases and J by 7 bases, with 16 bases between the two germline ends. The CDR3 consists of 14 residues. Germline CDR1 is DFQATT and CDR2 is SNEGSKA (reference sequence). CDR3 sequence: CSARDGGTLREQYF. The CDR3 DNA reads as TGCAGTGCTAGAGATGGAGGTACGCTACGGGAGCAGTACTTC.

This clonotype was observed many times. The chain recombines TRBV7-8 with TRBJ2-2; TRBD2 agrees at 7 bases. Germline V gene lookup returns CDR1 SGHVS and CDR2 FQNEAQ. The CDR3 contains 17 residues. V was clipped by 5 bases and J by 3 bases; unmatched bases: 12. CDR3 sequence (DNA): TGTGCCAGCAGCCCCCTGGGGGTTCGGGGGGACACCGGGGAGCTGTTTTTT. Its protein is CASSPLGVRGDTGELFF.

The CDR3 DNA follows: TGTGCCAGCAGGAACTTAGCGGTACAAGAGACCCAGTACTTC. Translation gives CASRNLAVQETQYF. This rearrangement joins TRBV6-1 to TRBJ2-5; D is perhaps TRBD2 (6 bases). The CDR3 has 14 amino acids. Germline V CDR1 and CDR2: MNHNS, SASEGT. V was shortened by 6 bases and J by 2 bases, with 13 bases between the two germline ends.

This clonotype was counted between two and nine times. The chain carries TRBV7-2 and TRBJ2-3, with D perhaps TRBD1 or TRBD2 (5 bases each). CDR3 size: 14 residues. Trimming took 5 bases from V and 1 from J, leaving 10 bases between them. Looked up from germline, CDR1 is SGHTA and CDR2 is FQGNSA. DNA for the CDR3: TGTGCCAGCAGCGTCCGGGGCCGCACAGATACGCAGTATTTT. Protein: CASSVRGRTDTQYF.

This clonotype was seen many times. The rearrangement uses TRBV4-3 and TRBJ2-3, with 13 bases identical to TRBD2. The length of the CDR3 is 15 residues. The junction had 1 base not matched to a gene; V was cut back by 4 bases and J by 3 bases. CDR1 and CDR2 (germline): LGHNA, YSLEER. CDR3 DNA sequence: TGCGCCAGCAGCCGGGGACTAGCGGGAACAGATACGCAGTATTTT. This gives the protein CASSRGLAGTDTQYF.

This clonotype occurred many times. The chain has TRBV12-3 or TRBV12-4 and TRBJ2-2, with D unclear. The CDR3 runs to 12 residues. Trimming pared 3 bases from V and 6 bases from J, leaving 5 bases between. The CDR3 here is CASSFVPGELFF. CDR3 nucleotide sequence: TGTGCCAGCAGTTTTGTGCCCGGGGAGCTGTTTTTT.